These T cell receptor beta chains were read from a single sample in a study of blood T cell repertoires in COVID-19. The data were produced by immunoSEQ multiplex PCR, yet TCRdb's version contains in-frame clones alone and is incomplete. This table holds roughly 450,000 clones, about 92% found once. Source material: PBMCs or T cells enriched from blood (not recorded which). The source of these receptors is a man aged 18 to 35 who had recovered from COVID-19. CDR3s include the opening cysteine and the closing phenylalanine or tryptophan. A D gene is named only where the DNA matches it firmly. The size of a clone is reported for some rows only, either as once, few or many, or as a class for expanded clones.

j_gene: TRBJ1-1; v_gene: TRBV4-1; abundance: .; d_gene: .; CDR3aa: CASSPGGGTNTEAFF; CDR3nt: TGCGCCAGCAGCCCCGGTGGAGGAACGAACACTGAAGCTTTCTTT
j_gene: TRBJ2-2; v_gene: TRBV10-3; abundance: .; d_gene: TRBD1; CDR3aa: CAIRGQMNTGELFF; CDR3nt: TGTGCCATCAGGGGACAGATGAACACCGGGGAGCTGTTTTTT
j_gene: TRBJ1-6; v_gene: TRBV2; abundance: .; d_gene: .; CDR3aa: CASTLTALNSPLHF; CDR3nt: TGTGCCAGCACTTTGACAGCCTTGAATTCACCCCTCCACTTT
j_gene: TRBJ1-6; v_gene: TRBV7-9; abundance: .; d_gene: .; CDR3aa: CATNPPGSPPNSPLHF; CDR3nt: TGTGCCACCAATCCTCCGGGGAGCCCTCCTAATTCACCCCTCCACTTT
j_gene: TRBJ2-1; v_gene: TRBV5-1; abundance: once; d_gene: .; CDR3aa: CASSSVVGGSSNEQFF; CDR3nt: TGCGCCAGCAGCTCCGTCGTGGGGGGATCGAGTAATGAGCAGTTCTTC
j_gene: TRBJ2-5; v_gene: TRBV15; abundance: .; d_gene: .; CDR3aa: CATSRDVVTLETQYF; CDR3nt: TGTGCCACCAGCAGAGATGTAGTGACTCTGGAGACCCAGTACTTC
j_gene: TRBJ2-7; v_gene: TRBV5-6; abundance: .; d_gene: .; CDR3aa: CASSSNLGGYEQYF; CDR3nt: TGTGCCAGCAGCTCTAACCTAGGGGGCTACGAGCAGTACTTC
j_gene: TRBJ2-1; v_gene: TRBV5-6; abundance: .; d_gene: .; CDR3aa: CASSLGQFLEQFF; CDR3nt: TGTGCCAGCAGCTTGGGACAGTTTCTTGAGCAGTTCTTC
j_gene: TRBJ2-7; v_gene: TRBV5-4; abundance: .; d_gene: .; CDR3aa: CASSLMGREQYF; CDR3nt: TGTGCCAGCAGCTTGATGGGGCGCGAGCAGTACTTC
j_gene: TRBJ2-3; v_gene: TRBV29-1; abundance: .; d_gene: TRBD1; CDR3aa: CSVVTGSGTDTQYF; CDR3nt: TGCAGCGTTGTGACAGGGAGCGGCACAGATACGCAGTATTTT
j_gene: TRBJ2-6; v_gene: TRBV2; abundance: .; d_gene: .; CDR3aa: CASRLQGPANVLTF; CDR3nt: TGTGCCAGCAGGTTGCAGGGGCCTGCCAACGTCCTGACTTTC
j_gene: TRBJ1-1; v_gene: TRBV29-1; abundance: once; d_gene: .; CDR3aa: CSLNQGPDTEAFF; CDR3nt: TGCAGCTTAAATCAGGGTCCGGACACTGAAGCTTTCTTT
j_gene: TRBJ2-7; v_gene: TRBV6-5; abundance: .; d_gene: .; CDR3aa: CALDEGRSSYEQYF; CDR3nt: TGTGCACTGGATGAGGGCCGAAGCTCCTACGAGCAGTACTTC
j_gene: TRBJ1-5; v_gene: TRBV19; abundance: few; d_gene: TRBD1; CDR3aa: CASSWQTGSNQPQHF; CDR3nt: TGTGCCAGTAGTTGGCAGACAGGGTCGAATCAGCCCCAGCATTTT
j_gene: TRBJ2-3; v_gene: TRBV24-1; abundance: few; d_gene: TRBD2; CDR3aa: CATSAPLAGDVGDTQYF; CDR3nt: TGTGCCACCAGTGCTCCGCTCGCGGGAGATGTTGGAGATACGCAGTATTTT
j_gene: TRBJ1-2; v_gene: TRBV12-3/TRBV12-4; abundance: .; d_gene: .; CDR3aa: CASSYRDGNGYTF; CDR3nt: TGTGCCAGCTCTTACAGGGACGGCAATGGCTACACCTTC
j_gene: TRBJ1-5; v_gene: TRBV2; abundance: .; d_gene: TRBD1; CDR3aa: CASSEAGQGNQPQHF; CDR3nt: TGTGCCAGCAGTGAAGCTGGACAGGGCAATCAGCCCCAGCATTTT
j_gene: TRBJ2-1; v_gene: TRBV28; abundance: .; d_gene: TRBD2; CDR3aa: CASSLFQLIAGDSYNEQFF; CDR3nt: TGTGCCAGCAGTTTATTCCAATTAATAGCGGGAGACTCTTACAATGAGCAGTTCTTC
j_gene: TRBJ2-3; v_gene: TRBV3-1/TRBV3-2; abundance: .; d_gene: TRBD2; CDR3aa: CASSHGSGRATDTQYF; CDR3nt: TGTGCCAGCAGCCATGGGAGCGGGAGGGCCACAGATACGCAGTATTTT
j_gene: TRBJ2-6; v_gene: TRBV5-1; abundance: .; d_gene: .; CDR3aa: CASSLEPANSGANVLTF; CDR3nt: TGCGCCAGCAGCTTGGAACCAGCGAACTCTGGGGCCAACGTCCTGACTTTC
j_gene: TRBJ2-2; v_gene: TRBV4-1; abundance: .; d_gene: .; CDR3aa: CASRLGAANTGELFF; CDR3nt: TGCGCCAGCAGGCTGGGGGCCGCAAACACCGGGGAGCTGTTTTTT
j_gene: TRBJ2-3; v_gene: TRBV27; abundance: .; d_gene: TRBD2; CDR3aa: CASSMGLAGYTDTQYF; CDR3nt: TGTGCCAGCAGTATGGGACTAGCGGGATACACAGATACGCAGTATTTT
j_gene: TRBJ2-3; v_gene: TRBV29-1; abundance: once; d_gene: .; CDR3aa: CSQGADTQYF; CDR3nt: TGCAGCCAGGGTGCAGATACGCAGTATTTT
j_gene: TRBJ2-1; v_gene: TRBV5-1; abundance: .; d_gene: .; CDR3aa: CASSLNTNEQFF; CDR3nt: TGCGCCAGCAGCTTGAACACAAATGAGCAGTTCTTC
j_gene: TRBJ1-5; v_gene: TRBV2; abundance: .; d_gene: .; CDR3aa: CASSSVGARSNQPQHF; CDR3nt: TGTGCCAGCAGTTCCGTAGGGGCGAGGAGCAATCAGCCCCAGCATTTT
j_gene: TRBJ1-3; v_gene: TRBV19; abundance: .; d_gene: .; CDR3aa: CASSIRTASGNTIYF; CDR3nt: TGTGCCAGTAGTATAAGGACAGCCTCTGGAAACACCATATATTTT
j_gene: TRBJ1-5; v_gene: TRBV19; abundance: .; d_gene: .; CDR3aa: CASTRGNQPQHF; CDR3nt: TGTGCCAGTACCCGGGGCAATCAGCCCCAGCATTTT
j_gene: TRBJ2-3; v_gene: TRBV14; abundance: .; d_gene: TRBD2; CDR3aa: CASSQGSGNADTQYF; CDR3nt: TGTGCCAGCAGCCAAGGAAGCGGGAACGCAGATACGCAGTATTTT
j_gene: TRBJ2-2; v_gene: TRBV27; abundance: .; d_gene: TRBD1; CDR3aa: CASSLFDRGPDTGELFF; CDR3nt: TGTGCCAGCAGTTTATTTGACAGGGGGCCAGACACCGGGGAGCTGTTTTTT
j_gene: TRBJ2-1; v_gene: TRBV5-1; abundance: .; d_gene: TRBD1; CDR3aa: CASKLGDRAREGEDNEQFF; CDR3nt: TGCGCCAGCAAGCTTGGGGACAGGGCCAGGGAGGGGGAAGACAATGAGCAGTTCTTC
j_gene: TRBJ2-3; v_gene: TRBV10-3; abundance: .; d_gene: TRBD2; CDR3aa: CAISDWTSGTDTQYF; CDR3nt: TGTGCCATCAGTGATTGGACTAGCGGCACAGATACGCAGTATTTT
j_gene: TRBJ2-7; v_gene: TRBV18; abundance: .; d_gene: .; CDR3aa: CASSAFSNEQYF; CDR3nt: TGTGCCAGCTCAGCCTTTTCTAACGAGCAGTACTTC
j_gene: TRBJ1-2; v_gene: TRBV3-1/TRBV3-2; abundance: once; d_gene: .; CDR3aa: CASSQDVNYGYTF; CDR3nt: TGTGCCAGCAGCCAAGACGTAAACTATGGCTACACCTTC
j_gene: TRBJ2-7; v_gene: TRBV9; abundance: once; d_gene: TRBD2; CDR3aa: CASSAGSGGPYEQYF; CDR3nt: TGTGCCAGCAGCGCCGGAAGCGGGGGGCCCTACGAGCAGTACTTC
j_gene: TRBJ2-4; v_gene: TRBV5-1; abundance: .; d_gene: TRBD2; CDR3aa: CASSLESGAGNIQYF; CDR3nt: TGCGCCAGCAGCTTAGAGAGCGGGGCCGGAAACATTCAGTACTTC
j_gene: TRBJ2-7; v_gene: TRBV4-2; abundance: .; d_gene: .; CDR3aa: CASSQVGQSYEQYF; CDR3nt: TGTGCCAGCAGCCAAGTGGGACAATCCTACGAGCAGTACTTC
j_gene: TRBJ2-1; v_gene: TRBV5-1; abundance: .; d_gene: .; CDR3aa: CASSLETPLYNEQFF; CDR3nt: TGCGCCAGCAGCTTGGAGACACCCCTTTACAATGAGCAGTTCTTC
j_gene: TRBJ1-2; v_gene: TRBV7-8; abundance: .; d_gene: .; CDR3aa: CASSSDRTSYGYTF; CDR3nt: TGTGCCAGCAGCTCCGATCGAACAAGCTATGGCTACACCTTC
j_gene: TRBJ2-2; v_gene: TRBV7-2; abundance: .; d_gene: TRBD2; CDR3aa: CASSPGLAGGTGELFF; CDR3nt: TGTGCCAGCAGCCCGGGACTAGCGGGGGGAACCGGGGAGCTGTTTTTT
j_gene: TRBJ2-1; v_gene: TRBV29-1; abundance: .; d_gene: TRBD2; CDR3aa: CSVQGVAGYNEQFF; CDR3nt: TGCAGCGTCCAAGGGGTAGCGGGGTACAATGAGCAGTTCTTC
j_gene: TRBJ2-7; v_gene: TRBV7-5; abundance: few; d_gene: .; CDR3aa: CVRSRDTDYEQYF; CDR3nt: TGTGTCAGAAGTCGGGACACCGACTACGAGCAGTACTTC